These 32 T cell receptor beta chains share one sample of origin, sequenced in a study of T cell changes during pregnancy in multiple sclerosis. Assay used: immunoSEQ multiplex PCR; TCRdb lists only in-frame clones, some missing. The sample carries about 36,000 clones, 90% to 95% recorded once. The sequencing used CD4+ T cells from peripheral blood mononuclear cells, collected after pregnancy. These receptors were obtained from a female donor with multiple sclerosis, enrolled in a pregnancy study.

V gene TRBV14 combines with J gene TRBJ2-2; 9 bases are a match to TRBD1. Germline CDR1 SGHDN, CDR2 FVKESK. The CDR3 length is 16 residues. J lost 2 bases, V lost 4 bases, and 5 bases had no gene match. CDR3 protein: CASSRRTGENTGELFF. In DNA form, the CDR3 reads TGTGCCAGCAGCCGACGGACAGGGGAAAACACCGGGGAGCTGTTTTTT.

CDR3 in DNA: TGTGCCAGCAGACCGGGACAAACCTACGAGCAGTACTTC. Protein: CASRPGQTYEQYF. The chain is built from TRBV28 and TRBJ2-7; TRBD1 might be the D (6 bases). Germline assignment: CDR1 MDHEN and CDR2 SYDVKM. V gave up 6 bases and J gave up 2 bases, with 11 bases separating them. The CDR3 covers 13 residues.

V gene TRBV27 combines with J gene TRBJ2-3, with 7 bases fitting TRBD1. The CDR3 loop spans 15 amino acids. The V segment lost 6 bases and the J segment 4 bases; nucleotides outside the gene matches: 10. Germline CDR1 is MNHEY and CDR2 is SMNVEV (reference sequence). The CDR3 sequence: CASRLRQGFPDTQYF. The DNA for the CDR3 is TGTGCCAGCAGGTTAAGACAGGGTTTCCCAGATACGCAGTATTTT.

V usage is TRBV6-6 and J usage is TRBJ1-2, with 10 positions matching TRBD1. The CDR3 is 13 residues long. Germline V gives CDR1 MNHNY, CDR2 SVGAGI (reference sequence). Trimming at V came to 5 bases and at J to 4 bases, leaving 1 base not matched to a gene. CDR3 region: CASSRTGGYGYTF. The CDR3 DNA follows: TGTGCCAGCAGTCGGACAGGGGGCTATGGCTACACCTTC.

This chain joins TRBV7-9 and TRBJ2-7; D is unclear. This CDR3 spans 14 amino acids. V was shortened by 5 bases and J by 2 bases, with 13 bases between the two germline ends. Germline V gene lookup returns CDR1 SEHNR and CDR2 FQNEAQ (reference sequence). The CDR3 loop reads CASSPSFHTYEQYF. CDR3 DNA: TGTGCCAGCAGCCCGTCCTTCCACACCTACGAGCAGTACTTC.

This clone was seen only once. The chain joins TRBV29-1 to TRBJ2-3; 9 bases are shared with TRBD1. CDR3 size: 16 residues. CDR1 and CDR2 from the germline V gene are SQVTM and ANQGSEA. V shed 1 base, J shed 1 base, and the junction held 6 bases outside the gene matches. This CDR3 is CSVEALRTGGTDTQYF. The CDR3 DNA sequence: TGCAGCGTTGAAGCCCTACGGACAGGGGGCACAGATACGCAGTATTTT.

The rearrangement joins TRBV18 to TRBJ2-7; TRBD1 aligns across 7 bases. Trimming at V came to 3 bases and at J to 1 base, leaving 0 bases not matched to a gene. CDR3 size: 13 residues. The germline CDR1 and CDR2 sequences are KGHSH and LQKENI. The CDR3 nucleotides read TGTGCCAGCTCACCGACAGGGTCCTACGAGCAGTACTTC. Translation gives CASSPTGSYEQYF.

This clone was counted a few times. The rearrangement links TRBV5-1 to TRBJ2-5; 9 bases agree with TRBD1. V dropped 5 bases and J dropped 2; count of bases not matched to a gene: 10. The CDR3 has 16 residues. Looked up from germline, CDR1 is SGHRS and CDR2 is YFSETQ. The chain's CDR3 is CASRTGGWAEQETQYF. In DNA, the CDR3 is TGCGCCAGCAGAACAGGGGGCTGGGCCGAACAAGAGACCCAGTACTTC.

The gene calls are TRBV28 and TRBJ2-5; 9 bases are a match to TRBD2. The germline gives CDR1 MDHEN, CDR2 SYDVKM. Trimming cost V 1 base and J 4 bases; bases outside gene matches: 13. The CDR3 length is 18 residues. DNA of the CDR3: TGTGCCAGCAGTTTATTACGCTTTGGAGCGGGAGGTCTAGAGACCCAGTACTTC. Translating gives CASSLLRFGAGGLETQYF.

The V gene is TRBV29-1, the J gene TRBJ2-2; 9 nucleotides match TRBD2. The CDR3 consists of 16 residues. The junction had 10 bases not matched to a gene; V was cut back by 4 bases and J by 4 bases. Germline V gives CDR1 SQVTM, CDR2 ANQGSEA. The CDR3 region has the DNA TGCAGCGTTGGCGGGCGGGGGGGCCTTGGCACCGGGGAGCTGTTTTTT. Its protein is CSVGGRGGLGTGELFF.

The chain has TRBV9 and TRBJ1-1, with a weak D call TRBD1 (6 bases). CDR3 length: 15 amino acids. The germline V and J ends were trimmed by 6 bases and 5 bases, with 20 bases remaining between them. In germline, CDR1 is SGDLS, CDR2 YYNGEE. This CDR3 reads CASTRGARGETEAFF. DNA of the CDR3: TGTGCCAGCACCCGGGGGGCGCGGGGGGAAACTGAAGCTTTCTTT.

This rearrangement joins TRBV7-2 to TRBJ1-5, with TRBD1 as a possible D gene (6 bases). Between the trimmed V and J ends, which lost 0 bases and 6 bases, there was a span of 12 bases. From germline, CDR1 is SGHTA and CDR2 FQGNSA. The CDR3 spans 15 residues. This CDR3 reads CASSLAGGGGQPQHF. The CDR3 DNA reads as TGTGCCAGCAGCTTAGCGGGGGGGGGCGGTCAGCCCCAGCATTTT.

J is TRBJ2-5 and V is TRBV5-1; 7 nucleotides match TRBD1. This CDR3 spans 15 amino acids. Germline V lookup: CDR1 SGHRS, CDR2 YFSETQ. Germline trimming cut 3 bases from V and 2 bases from J; bases unmatched to any gene: 7. This CDR3 is CASSYLPGQQETQYF. DNA for the CDR3: TGCGCCAGCAGCTACCTACCGGGACAGCAAGAGACCCAGTACTTC.

The gene calls are TRBV13 and TRBJ2-3, with 9 bases identical to TRBD1. J lost 5 bases, V lost 3 bases, and 6 bases had no gene match. The CDR3 length is 15 residues. CDR1 and CDR2 (germline): PRHDT, FYEKMQ (reference sequence). The CDR3: CASSLGQGEGDTQYF. DNA of the CDR3: TGTGCCAGCAGCTTGGGACAGGGTGAGGGAGATACGCAGTATTTT.

The rearrangement uses TRBV10-3 and TRBJ2-2; D not certain. The germline gives CDR1 ENHRY, CDR2 SYGVKD. CDR3 size: 14 residues. Trimming took 5 bases from V and 0 from J, leaving 7 bases between them. CDR3 sequence reads: CAISRGANTGELFF. CDR3 DNA sequence: TGTGCCATCAGTAGAGGAGCGAACACCGGGGAGCTGTTTTTT.

The V call is TRBV5-1, the J call TRBJ1-1, with D possibly matching TRBD1 (5 bases). The CDR3 is 12 amino acids. Per germline, CDR1 SGHRS and CDR2 YFSETQ. V was pared by 9 bases and J by 4 bases, with 13 bases between. CDR3 nucleotides: TGCGCCACCGGGTACGGGGGCACTGAAGCTTTCTTT. It yields the protein CATGYGGTEAFF.

The rearrangement joins TRBV6-5 to TRBJ1-2; TRBD1 is a possible D gene (5 bases). V lost 6 bases to trimming and J lost 4 bases, with 18 bases between them. CDR3 length: 15 amino acids. Germline loops: CDR1 MNHEY, CDR2 SVGAGI. The chain's CDR3 is CASSNAQASSYGYTF. The CDR3 coding sequence is TGTGCCAGCAGCAACGCACAGGCGTCAAGCTATGGCTACACCTTC.

The V call is TRBV6-6, the J call TRBJ1-3; the D gene is possibly TRBD1 (5 bases). Germline assignment: CDR1 MNHNY and CDR2 SVGAGI (reference sequence). The length of the CDR3 is 15 residues. The germline V and J ends were trimmed by 5 bases and 2 bases, with 13 bases remaining between them. The CDR3 loop reads CASSPLGGAGNTIYF. The CDR3 DNA sequence: TGTGCCAGCAGTCCCCTGGGGGGGGCTGGAAACACCATATATTTT.

V and J are TRBV2 and TRBJ2-1, with 7 bases aligning to TRBD1. CDR3 length: 14 amino acids. CDR1 is SNHLY, CDR2 FYNNEI, per germline. The CDR3 sequence: CADRRQGIYNEQFF. The CDR3 nucleotides are TGTGCTGATCGGCGACAGGGAATCTACAATGAGCAGTTCTTC.

This chain connects TRBV18 to TRBJ1-4, with 9 nucleotides matching TRBD1. The V segment lost 3 bases and the J segment 8 bases; nucleotides outside the gene matches: 10. This CDR3 region has 16 residues. Per the germline V gene, CDR1 is KGHSH and CDR2 is LQKENI. The CDR3 DNA reads TGTGCCAGCTCACCGGTCGCGGGACAGGGACACGAAAAACTGTTTTTT. This encodes CASSPVAGQGHEKLFF.

CDR3: CASSWTSEHTDTQYF. The CDR3 nucleotides are TGTGCCAGCAGCTGGACTAGCGAGCACACAGATACGCAGTATTTT. The chain couples TRBV7-2 to TRBJ2-3; TRBD2 matches 9 bases. In germline, CDR1 is SGHTA, CDR2 FQGNSA. Trimming at V came to 4 bases and at J to 2 bases, leaving 4 bases not matched to a gene. There are 15 residues in the CDR3.

The gene calls are TRBV5-4 and TRBJ2-5; a weak D match, TRBD2 (6 bases). The CDR3 has 14 amino acids. The V end was cut by 4 bases, the J end by 1 base, with 11 bases between. Germline values: CDR1 SGHNT, CDR2 YYREEE (reference sequence). The CDR3 is CASSPAGIQETQYF. The CDR3 DNA reads as TGTGCCAGCAGCCCCGCGGGGATCCAAGAGACCCAGTACTTC.

The V and J genes are TRBV27 and TRBJ1-5; D is ambiguous. This CDR3 contains 17 residues. V was clipped by 5 bases and J by 0 bases, with 17 bases between them. In germline, CDR1 is MNHEY, CDR2 SMNVEV (reference sequence). CDR3 sequence: CASSPLGGGVSNQPQHF. DNA for the CDR3: TGTGCCAGCAGTCCCTTGGGCGGCGGGGTTAGCAATCAGCCCCAGCATTTT.

The rearrangement links TRBV11-1 to TRBJ2-7; TRBD1 might be the D (5 bases). Germline CDR1 and CDR2: SGHAT and FQDESV (reference sequence). The V end was cut by 2 bases, the J end by 4 bases, with 15 bases between. The CDR3 consists of 15 residues. This CDR3 reads CASSLSPEGAYEQYF. The CDR3 DNA reads TGTGCCAGCAGCTTAAGTCCGGAAGGGGCGTACGAGCAGTACTTC.

V is TRBV18 and J is TRBJ1-1; TRBD1 matches at 11 bases. Trimming took 6 bases from V and 1 from J; bases not matched to a gene: 7. Germline-derived CDR1 and CDR2 are KGHSH and LQKENI. The CDR3 loop spans 16 amino acids. CDR3 amino acids: CASSGQGAVRNTEAFF. CDR3 in DNA: TGTGCCAGCTCCGGACAGGGGGCTGTCCGGAACACTGAAGCTTTCTTT.

This chain uses TRBV5-1 with TRBJ2-6; the D gene is possibly TRBD1 (6 bases). V lost 8 bases and J lost 0, with 15 bases in between. Germline CDR1 is SGHRS and CDR2 is YFSETQ. The CDR3 consists of 16 residues. CDR3 nucleotides: TGCGCCAGTAGATTGGACAGATTCTCTGGGGCCAACGTCCTGACTTTC. Translated: CASRLDRFSGANVLTF.

The chain combines TRBV11-2 with TRBJ2-1, with D possibly being TRBD1 (6 bases). Germline-derived CDR1 and CDR2 are SGHAT and FQNNGV. V was pared by 8 bases and J by 4 bases, with 15 bases between. This CDR3 comprises 14 residues. The CDR3 here is CASSGTFIYNEQFF. In nucleotides, the CDR3 is TGTGCCAGCTCCGGGACATTCATTTACAATGAGCAGTTCTTC.

This clone has just one count. V is TRBV12-5 and J is TRBJ2-3; 11 bases align to TRBD2. This CDR3 comprises 17 residues. CDR1 and CDR2 (germline): LGHNT, FRNRAP. J was trimmed by 2 bases and V by 1 base; bases with no gene match: 5. The CDR3 spells CASGLGPLAGATDTQYF. The DNA for the CDR3 is TGTGCTAGTGGTTTGGGCCCACTAGCGGGGGCCACAGATACGCAGTATTTT.

V is TRBV5-1 and J is TRBJ2-3; D possibly corresponds to TRBD2 (6 bases). The CDR3 contains 14 residues. The ends were cut back, 4 bases at V and 5 bases at J, with 14 bases in the middle. CDR1 SGHRS and CDR2 YFSETQ come from the germline V gene. Here the CDR3 DNA reads TGCGCCAGCAGCAGGGGACTGTTCGAAGATACGCAGTATTTT. The encoded protein is CASSRGLFEDTQYF.

V and J are TRBV15 and TRBJ1-3; D remains unclear. This CDR3 comprises 15 residues. Germline lookup yields CDR1 LNHNV and CDR2 YYDKDF (reference sequence). Between the trimmed V and J ends, which lost 0 bases and 0 bases, there was a span of 6 bases. The CDR3 reads CATSRDAVSGNTIYF. CDR3 DNA: TGTGCCACCAGCAGAGATGCGGTCTCTGGAAACACCATATATTTT.

This chain uses TRBV9 with TRBJ2-2; 8 positions match TRBD1. The J segment lost 10 bases and the V segment lost 2 bases, leaving 7 bases of the junction unmatched. CDR3 length equals 14 residues. Germline CDR1 and CDR2: SGDLS and YYNGEE. CDR3 residues: CASSVLQGAKELFF. The CDR3 region has the DNA TGTGCCAGCAGCGTCCTGCAGGGGGCGAAGGAGCTGTTTTTT. Filled out from reference TRBV9 and TRBJ2-2, the complete variable domain reads DSGVTQTPKHLITATGQRVTLRCSPRSGDLSVYWYQQSLDQGLQFLIQYYNGEERAKGNILERFSAQQFPDLHSELNLSSLELGDSALYFCASSVLQGAKELFFGEGSRLTVL.

The chain recombines TRBV11-1 with TRBJ2-5, with 12 bases matching TRBD2. CDR3 length: 17 residues. CDR1 is SGHAT and CDR2 is FQDESV in the germline V gene (reference sequence). V lost 5 bases, J lost 0 bases, and 7 bases stayed unmatched. CDR3 sequence (DNA): TGTGCCAGCAGCGTCGGGAGGACTAGCGGGGACCAAGAGACCCAGTACTTC. Residues: CASSVGRTSGDQETQYF. Full variable domain (missing parts from reference TRBV11-1 and TRBJ2-5): EAEVAQSPRYKITEKSQAVAFWCDPISGHATLYWYRQILGQGPELLVQFQDESVVDDSQLPKDRFSAERLKGVDSTLKIQPAELGDSAMYLCASSVGRTSGDQETQYFGPGTRLLVL.